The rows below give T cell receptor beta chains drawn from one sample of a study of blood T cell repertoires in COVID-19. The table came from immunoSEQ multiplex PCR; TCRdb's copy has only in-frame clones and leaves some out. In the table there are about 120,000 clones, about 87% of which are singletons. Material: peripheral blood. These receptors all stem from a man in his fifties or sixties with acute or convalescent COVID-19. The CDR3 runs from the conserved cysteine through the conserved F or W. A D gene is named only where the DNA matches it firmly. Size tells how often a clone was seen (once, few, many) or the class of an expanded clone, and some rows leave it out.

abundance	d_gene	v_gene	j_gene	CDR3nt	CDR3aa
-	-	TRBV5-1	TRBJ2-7	TGCGCCAGCAGTGGTGGGGCAGGGACATACGAGCAGTACTTC	CASSGGAGTYEQYF
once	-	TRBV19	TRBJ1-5	TGTGCCACCGACCCGTCCAGGGTCAATCAGCCCCAGCATTTT	CATDPSRVNQPQHF
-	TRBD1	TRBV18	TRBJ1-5	TGTGCCAGCTCACCTCCAACAGGGGGTCAGCCCCAGCATTTT	CASSPPTGGQPQHF
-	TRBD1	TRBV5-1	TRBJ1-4	TGCGCCAGCAGCTTACAGGGGGGACACGAAAAACTGTTTTTT	CASSLQGGHEKLFF
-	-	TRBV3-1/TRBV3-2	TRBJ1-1	TGTGCCAGCAGCCAAGACGACACGGCGAGCACTGAAGCTTTCTTT	CASSQDDTASTEAFF
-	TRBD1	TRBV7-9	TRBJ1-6	TGTGCCAGCAGCTTCTCCGGGACAGGGGCTGATTCACCCCTCCACTTT	CASSFSGTGADSPLHF
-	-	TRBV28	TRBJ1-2	TGTGCCAGCAGTTTAAATCCGGGGGTGGGCTATGGCTACACCTTC	CASSLNPGVGYGYTF
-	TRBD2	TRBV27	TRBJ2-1	TGTGCCAGCAGTTCAGGACTAGCGGGAGAGTACCGCTACAATGAGCAGTTCTTC	CASSSGLAGEYRYNEQFF
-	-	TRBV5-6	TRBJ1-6	TGTGCCAGCAGCTTGTGGACAGCCCCTAATTCACCCCTCCACTTT	CASSLWTAPNSPLHF
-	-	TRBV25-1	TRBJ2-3	TGTGCCAGCAGTGAAGCCAGGAGCACAGATACGCAGTATTTT	CASSEARSTDTQYF
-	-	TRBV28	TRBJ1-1	TGTGCCAGCAGTTCCGCTGGGACACACCTGAACACTGAAGCTTTCTTT	CASSSAGTHLNTEAFF
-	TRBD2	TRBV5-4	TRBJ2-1	TGTGCCAGCAGCTCGTTCGGTGCGCGGGAGAGGTACAATGAGCAGTTCTTC	CASSSFGARERYNEQFF
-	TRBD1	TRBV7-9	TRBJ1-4	TGTGCCAGCAAGGACAGGGGAAATGAAAAACTGTTTTTT	CASKDRGNEKLFF
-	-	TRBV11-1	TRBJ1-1	TGTGCCAGCAGCCTCAATCGAGGCGTGAACACTGAAGCTTTCTTT	CASSLNRGVNTEAFF
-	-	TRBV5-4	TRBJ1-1	TGTGCCAGCAGCTTGGCGGTAACTCGAAACACTGAAGCTTTCTTT	CASSLAVTRNTEAFF
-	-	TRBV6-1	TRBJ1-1	TGTGCCAGCAGTGAAGCGGGGTGGTCGGGGAGGGGCACTGAAGCTTTCTTT	CASSEAGWSGRGTEAFF
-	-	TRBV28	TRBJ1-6	TGTGCCAGCCTCGCGGAAACCCTCCACTTT	CASLAETLHF
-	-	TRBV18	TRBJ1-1	TGTGCCAGCTCACCACCGGGACTGGCGTCCCCTCTTATGAACACTGAAGCTTTCTTT	CASSPPGLASPLMNTEAFF
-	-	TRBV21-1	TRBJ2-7	TGTGCCAGCAGCAGACGACTAGCGGGGAACTACGAGCAGTACTTC	CASSRRLAGNYEQYF
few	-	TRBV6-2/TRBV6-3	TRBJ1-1	TGTGCCAGCAGTTACGTCGTCGGCAGGACACACACTGAAGCTTTCTTT	CASSYVVGRTHTEAFF
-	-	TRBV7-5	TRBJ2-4	TGTGCCAGAAGCGCCAATCTAGCGGGGGACCTGTCGGGAAAAAACATTCAGTACTTC	CARSANLAGDLSGKNIQYF
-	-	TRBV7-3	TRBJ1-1	TGTGCCAGCAGCTTACATGTGGGGGCAACTGAAGCTTTCTTT	CASSLHVGATEAFF
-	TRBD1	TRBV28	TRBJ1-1	TGTGCCAGCAGTTTACCTGGACAGGGCAGGGCGAACACTGAAGCTTTCTTT	CASSLPGQGRANTEAFF
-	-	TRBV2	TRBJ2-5	TGTGCCACAGGTTACCGACGGGAGACCCAGTACTTC	CATGYRRETQYF
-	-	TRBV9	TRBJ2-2	TGTGCCAGCAGCGTAGCTTCCGGGGAGCTGTTTTTT	CASSVASGELFF
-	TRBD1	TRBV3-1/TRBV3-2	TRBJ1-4	TGTGCCAGCAGTCACAGGGGGATTGTAACTAATGAAAAACTGTTTTTT	CASSHRGIVTNEKLFF
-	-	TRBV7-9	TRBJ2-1	TGTGCCAGCAGCTTAGGTACCTACAATGAGCAGTTCTTC	CASSLGTYNEQFF
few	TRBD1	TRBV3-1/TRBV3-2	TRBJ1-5	TGTGCCAGCAGCCGGACAGGGAGCAATCAGCCCCAGCATTTT	CASSRTGSNQPQHF
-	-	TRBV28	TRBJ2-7	TGTGCCAGCAGTCTGGAGGGGCGCTACGAGCAGTACTTC	CASSLEGRYEQYF
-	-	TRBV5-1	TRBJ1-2	TGCGCCAGCAGCACCCAAACAGGGAACTATGGCTACACCTTC	CASSTQTGNYGYTF
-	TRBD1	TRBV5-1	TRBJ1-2	TGCGCCAGCAGCTTGCCCAGGGGGCCGGGTAGCTATGGCTACACCTTC	CASSLPRGPGSYGYTF
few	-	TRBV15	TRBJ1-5	TGTGCCACCAGCAGAGAAATGGCGGGGAGTAGATTTCAGCCCCAGCATTTT	CATSREMAGSRFQPQHF
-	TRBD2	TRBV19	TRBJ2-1	TGTGCCAGTAGTATAATAGCGGGGGGGACTAAAGTGTTCTTC	CASSIIAGGTKVFF
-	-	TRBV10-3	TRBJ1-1	TGTGCCATCAGTGAGGTCCACGCGGACACTGAAGCTTTCTTT	CAISEVHADTEAFF
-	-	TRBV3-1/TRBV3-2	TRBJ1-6	TGTGCCAGCAGCCAAGCCGAGTCAACCCTCCACTTT	CASSQAESTLHF
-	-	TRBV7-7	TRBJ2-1	TGTGCTAGCAGCTTCGCGGCGGGCACCTACAATGAGCAGTTCTTC	CASSFAAGTYNEQFF
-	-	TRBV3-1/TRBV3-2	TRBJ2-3	TGTGCCAGCAGCCATCCGGTCACAGATACGCAGTATTTT	CASSHPVTDTQYF
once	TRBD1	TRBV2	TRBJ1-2	TGTGCCAGCAGGACTTCAGGGGGCTATGGCTACACCTTC	CASRTSGGYGYTF
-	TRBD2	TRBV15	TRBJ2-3	TGTGCCACCAGCCTTCCAAAAGGACTAGCGGTTACCTCCACAGATACGCAGTATTTT	CATSLPKGLAVTSTDTQYF
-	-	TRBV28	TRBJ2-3	TGTGCCAGCAGTTTAGGCGGTTTGAGCACAGATACGCAGTATTTT	CASSLGGLSTDTQYF
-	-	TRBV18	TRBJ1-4	TGTGCCAGCTCCCCCGGGAAGGGGGCTAATGAAAAACTGTTTTTT	CASSPGKGANEKLFF
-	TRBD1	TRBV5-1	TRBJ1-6	TGCGCCAGCAGCCGAGGACAGGGGGGTTCACCCCTCCACTTT	CASSRGQGGSPLHF
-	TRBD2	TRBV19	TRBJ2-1	TGTGCCAGTTCACGACTAGCGGGGATATACAATGAGCAGTTCTTC	CASSRLAGIYNEQFF
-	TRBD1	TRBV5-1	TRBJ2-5	TGCGCCAGCAGCTTTGGACAGGGGGAGACCCAGTACTTC	CASSFGQGETQYF
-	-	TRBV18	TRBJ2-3	TGTGCCAGCTCACGTGTTGTGGGGACAACCTCCACAGATACGCAGTATTTT	CASSRVVGTTSTDTQYF
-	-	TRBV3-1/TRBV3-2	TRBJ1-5	TGTGCCAGCAGCCAAGATTGGGGGGGAGGGCAGCCCCAGCATTTT	CASSQDWGGGQPQHF
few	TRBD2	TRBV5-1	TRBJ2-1	TGCGCCAGCAGCCCGGCTAGCGGGGGGTTTAGTGAGCAGTTCTTC	CASSPASGGFSEQFF
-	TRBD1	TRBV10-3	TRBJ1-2	TGTGCCATCAGTATTCCGGGACAGGGTTTGGAGGGCTACACCTTC	CAISIPGQGLEGYTF
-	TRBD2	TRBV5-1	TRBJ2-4	TGCGCCAGCAGCTTGGACCCGGGACTAGGGATCCAGTACTTC	CASSLDPGLGIQYF
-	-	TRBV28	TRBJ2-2	TGTGCCAGCAGTACCGGGGGTGGGACCGGGGAGCTGTTTTTT	CASSTGGGTGELFF
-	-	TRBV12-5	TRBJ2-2	TGTGCTAGTGGTTTAAGCCGAGCCGGGGAGCTGTTTTTT	CASGLSRAGELFF
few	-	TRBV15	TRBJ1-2	TGTGCCACCAGCAGAGAACCACAGGAAGACTATGGCTACACCTTC	CATSREPQEDYGYTF
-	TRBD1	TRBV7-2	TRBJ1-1	TGTGCCAGCAGCTCCGGTCCGGGACAGGGTGCCACTGAAGCTTTCTTT	CASSSGPGQGATEAFF
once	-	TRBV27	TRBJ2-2	TGTGCCAGCACCGCTAGGGGCGCGAGCGGGGAGCTGTTTTTT	CASTARGASGELFF